This entry lists 10 T cell receptor beta chains sequenced from one sample in a study of cytomegalovirus exposure and HLA in healthy donors (dated by TCRdb to about 2017). Receptor libraries were prepared by the immunoSEQ multiplex PCR assay. A mixture of 60 forward primers for TCR Vbeta segments and 13 reverse primers for TCR Jbeta segments was used in the multiplex PCR. TCRdb retrieved this table from immuneACCESS and kept in-frame rearrangements only. Not all clones are present; in checked studies, unresolved V genes account for under half, and no reason is known for the remainder. The sample data list around 200,000 clones, and 79% of these were observed just once. Jointly, the top ten make up approximately 2.4% of the sample. What was sequenced was PBMCs. Source of these receptors: a woman in her fifties or sixties in good health and CMV-seronegative.

This rearrangement joins TRBV18 to TRBJ1-6; no reliable D call. Trimming cost V 3 bases and J 8 bases, with 11 bases left between them. Germline assignment: CDR1 KGHSH and CDR2 LQKENI. There are 14 residues in the CDR3. The CDR3 DNA follows: TGTGCCAGCTCACCTTTCCCGCGGGATTCACCCCTCCACTTT. Protein sequence: CASSPFPRDSPLHF.

The table lists this clone with a count of one. The chain combines TRBV21-1 with TRBJ2-7; the DNA was not compared with TRBD2, the D call given in the table. TRBV21-1 is assigned pseudogene status. There are 14 residues in the CDR3. The CDR3 nucleotides read TGTGCCAGCAGCAAGGGGGAGGAGGCCTACGAGCAGTACTTC. Its translation is CASSKGEEAYEQYF.

The chain uses TRBV7-8 and TRBJ1-4, with a possible D match to TRBD1 (6 bases). Germline CDR1 SGHVS, CDR2 FQNEAQ. The ends were cut back, 0 bases at V and 7 bases at J, with 18 bases in the middle. The CDR3 loop spans 17 amino acids. The CDR3 is CASSLAGGGRGREKLFF. In DNA, the CDR3 is TGTGCCAGCAGCTTAGCGGGGGGGGGCAGGGGACGTGAAAAACTGTTTTTT.

This clone was counted a few times. Other DNA sequences in the same sample also yield this CDR3. The CDR3 region is CAWSPGGGNQPQHF. The CDR3 bases are TGTGCCTGGAGTCCCGGGGGGGGCAATCAGCCCCAGCATTTT. The chain employs TRBV30 and TRBJ1-5, with TRBD1 as a possible D gene (5 bases). The ends were cut back, 2 bases at V and 2 bases at J, with 10 bases in the middle. Germline-derived CDR1 and CDR2 are GTSNPN and SVGIG (reference sequence). The CDR3 is 14 residues long.

The chain employs TRBV2 and TRBJ1-4; TRBD1 matches at 9 bases. The V gene end was trimmed by 6 bases and the J gene end by 8 bases; junction bases not matched to a gene: 7. This CDR3 spans 14 amino acids. Germline assignment: CDR1 SNHLY and CDR2 FYNNEI. The CDR3 is CASRIQGAGEKLFF. CDR3 sequence (DNA): TGTGCCAGCAGGATACAGGGGGCGGGGGAAAAACTGTTTTTT.

This chain connects TRBV9 to TRBJ2-1, with 13 bases fitting TRBD2. The CDR3 consists of 16 residues. V lost 4 bases, J lost 5 bases, and 6 bases stayed unmatched. Germline-derived CDR1 and CDR2 are SGDLS and YYNGEE. The CDR3 DNA reads TGTGCCAGCAGCCTCGGGACTAGCGGGATAAACAATGAGCAGTTCTTC. Amino acids: CASSLGTSGINNEQFF.

This clone appeared once. Additional DNA sequences in this sample encode the identical CDR3. The chain links TRBV9 to TRBJ2-3; the match to TRBD2 covers 7 bases. Germline trimming cut 0 bases from V and 2 bases from J; bases unmatched to any gene: 3. Germline CDR1 reads SGDLS; CDR2 reads YYNGEE. The CDR3 runs 15 residues. The CDR3 DNA reads TGTGCCAGCAGCGTAGCGGGAGGCCTCACAGATACGCAGTATTTT. Protein sequence: CASSVAGGLTDTQYF.

J is TRBJ2-2 and V is TRBV2; D is unclear. The CDR3 contains 13 residues. The V gene's germline CDR1 is SNHLY and CDR2 FYNNEI. V lost 4 bases and J lost 1, with 4 bases in between. This CDR3 is CASSVKNTGELFF. DNA for the CDR3: TGTGCCAGCAGTGTAAAGAACACCGGGGAGCTGTTTTTT.

The V gene is TRBV18, the J gene TRBJ1-1; D not certain. This CDR3 spans 13 amino acids. V was cut by 2 bases and J by 0 bases, with 4 bases left in between. Germline V gene lookup returns CDR1 KGHSH and CDR2 LQKENI. The CDR3 region is CASSPALNTEAFF. The CDR3 region has the DNA TGTGCCAGCTCACCAGCGTTGAACACTGAAGCTTTCTTT. The full variable domain, completed using reference TRBV18 and TRBJ1-1, is NAGVMQNPRHLVRRRGQEARLRCSPMKGHSHVYWYRQLPEEGLKFMVYLQKENIIDESGMPKERFSAEFPKEGPSILRIQQVVRGDSAAYFCASSPALNTEAFFGQGTRLTVV.

CDR3 region: CASSVSGGQGPSGEKLFF. The CDR3 DNA sequence: TGTGCCAGCAGCGTAAGTGGGGGACAGGGGCCTTCCGGGGAAAAACTGTTTTTT. The gene calls are TRBV9 and TRBJ1-4; TRBD1 agrees at 10 bases. CDR3 length: 18 amino acids. The V gene's germline CDR1 is SGDLS and CDR2 YYNGEE. V gave up 1 base and J gave up 8 bases; unmatched junction bases: 14.